This T cell receptor (beta chain) was sequenced in a study of shared clonotypes between healthy human individuals. Study-level points and caveats: Deeper or shallower sequencing was expected to change how clonotypes are shared among donors. The naive CD4 repertoires of several donors were compared, and about 5% of clonotypes were shared.

Positively selected for CCR7, the CD45RO-negative cells used as naive CD8 cells excluded terminally differentiated effector memory CD45RA+ cells. Only Caucasian adults living in Nashville, Tennessee made up the donor group. A word on this clone: The antigen is not known.

It was roughly 210 ng DNA, 25,000 to 35,000 T cell genomes, that sorted-subset replicate PCRs used. Using immunoSEQ multiplex PCR, the repertoire was profiled, and TCRdb retains in-frame clones only, with some absent. The data show 2 million to 2.5 million clones, with roughly 95% seen just once and 0.85% to 1.3% held by the top ten. The CDR3 loop spans 16 amino acids. V lost 2 bases to trimming and J lost 4 bases; unmatched junction nucleotides: 10. In germline, CDR1 is WSHSY, CDR2 SAAADI. The sequence came from a man younger than 30 in good health. The J gene is TRBJ2-7, the V gene TRBV10-2, with TRBD1 matching over 8 bases. Sequencing input: naive CD8+ T cells sorted from blood. CDR3 region: CASSEDTGQDLYEQYF. The CDR3 nucleotides are TGCGCCAGCAGTGAGGACACGGGACAGGACTTATACGAGCAGTACTTC.